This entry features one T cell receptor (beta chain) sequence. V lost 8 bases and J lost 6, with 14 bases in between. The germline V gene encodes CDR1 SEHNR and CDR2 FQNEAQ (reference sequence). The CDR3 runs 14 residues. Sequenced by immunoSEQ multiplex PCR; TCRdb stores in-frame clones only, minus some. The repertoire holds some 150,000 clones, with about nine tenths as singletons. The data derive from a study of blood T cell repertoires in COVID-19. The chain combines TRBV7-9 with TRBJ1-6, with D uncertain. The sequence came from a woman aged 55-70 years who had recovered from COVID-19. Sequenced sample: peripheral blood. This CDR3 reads CASSEDSINSPLHF. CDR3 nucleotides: TGTGCCAGCTCCGAGGACTCCATTAATTCACCCCTCCACTTT.